A selection of T cell receptor beta chains follows, all from one sample in a study of T cell responses to AZD1222 COVID-19 vaccine. Using immunoSEQ multiplex PCR, the repertoire was profiled, and TCRdb retains in-frame clones only, with some absent. The sample has fewer than 110,000 clones, about 93% seen once. Sample: peripheral blood, taken 28 days after the second AZD1222 dose. All receptors come from an adult who received the AZD1222 COVID-19 vaccine. The CDR3 runs from the conserved cysteine through the conserved F or W. The D gene is left open where the match is weak. Clone size appears in some rows only: once, few, many, or a class for an expanded clone.

J | D | size | V | CDR3 | DNA
TRBJ2-7 | TRBD2 | . | TRBV14 | CASSQLAGVNEQYF | TGTGCCAGCAGCCAACTAGCGGGAGTCAACGAGCAGTACTTC
TRBJ2-7 | TRBD2 | . | TRBV13 | CASSSGTSGEGEQYF | TGTGCCAGCAGCTCCGGGACTAGCGGAGAGGGCGAGCAGTACTTC
TRBJ2-7 | . | . | TRBV2 | CASSRYYEQYF | TGTGCCAGCAGCCGATACTACGAGCAGTACTTC
TRBJ2-1 | TRBD2 | . | TRBV6-7 | CASSGSRLAGYNEQFF | TGTGCCAGCAGTGGGAGTCGGCTAGCGGGTTACAATGAGCAGTTCTTC
TRBJ2-1 | TRBD2 | . | TRBV5-1 | CASSTILASGTNEQFF | TGCGCCAGCAGCACGATATTGGCTAGCGGGACGAATGAGCAGTTCTTC
TRBJ2-3 | TRBD2 | few | TRBV29-1 | CSVQLAGGPMGTDTQYF | TGCAGCGTACAACTAGCGGGGGGGCCAATGGGGACAGATACGCAGTATTTT
TRBJ2-1 | . | . | TRBV7-8 | CASSLVGRRNEQFF | TGTGCCAGCAGCTTAGTGGGGCGGAGGAATGAGCAGTTCTTC
TRBJ1-2 | TRBD1 | . | TRBV13 | CASTLSPGGIFYGYTF | TGTGCCAGCACCCTATCGCCAGGGGGCATTTTCTATGGCTACACCTTC
TRBJ1-2 | . | . | TRBV19 | CASSIVGDYGYTF | TGTGCCAGTAGTATCGTCGGGGACTATGGCTACACCTTC
TRBJ1-3 | . | . | TRBV7-9 | CASSNSGLRIDTIYF | TGTGCCAGCAGCAATTCGGGACTTCGGATAGACACCATATATTTT
TRBJ2-7 | . | once | TRBV28 | CASSPPPGEQYF | TGTGCCAGCAGTCCCCCCCCCGGGGAGCAGTACTTC
TRBJ2-1 | . | . | TRBV7-6 | CASSLGGTPGEQFF | TGTGCCAGCAGCTTAGGTGGTACTCCGGGTGAGCAGTTCTTC
TRBJ2-1 | TRBD2 | . | TRBV27 | CASSILSGELSSNEQFF | TGTGCCAGCAGTATCCTTAGCGGGGAGCTTTCTTCCAATGAGCAGTTCTTC
TRBJ2-5 | TRBD2 | . | TRBV7-6 | CASRLAAQETQYF | TGTGCCAGCAGGCTAGCGGCCCAAGAGACCCAGTACTTC
TRBJ1-3 | . | . | TRBV4-2 | CASSQDSGRVNTIYF | TGTGCCAGCAGCCAAGATTCCGGGCGAGTAAACACCATATATTTT
TRBJ1-4 | TRBD1 | . | TRBV19 | CASSIAGTADEKLFF | TGTGCCAGTAGTATAGCTGGGACAGCGGATGAAAAACTGTTTTTT
TRBJ2-7 | . | . | TRBV28 | CASPAPGQPYEQYF | TGTGCCAGCCCCGCACCGGGACAACCCTACGAGCAGTACTTC
TRBJ1-2 | TRBD1 | . | TRBV24-1 | CATSDQQGTTF | TGTGCCACCAGTGACCAACAGGGGACCACCTTC
TRBJ1-1 | . | . | TRBV12-3/TRBV12-4 | CASSRRAEAFF | TGTGCCAGCAGTCGCAGGGCGGAAGCTTTCTTT